This TCR beta chain was recovered during a study of human T cells and chemical hapten exposure. Study information: Largely, small differences in pooled library volume made per-sample TCR yields vary.

TCRdb passed the RACE reads through MiXCR, listing each CDR3 protein once. The table shows more than 75,000 distinct CDR3 sequences, with about 9.4% occurring only once. The time point denotes: patch test 2, 6 weeks after DPC sensitization. Regarding treatment: therapeutic diphenylcyclopropenone sensitization with weekly scalp DPC. Per germline, CDR1 SSHAT and CDR2 FNYEAQ (reference sequence). CDR3 length: 18 residues. The junction had 10 bases not matched to a gene; V was cut back by 5 bases and J by 1 base. Study-wide points: Controls formed significantly fewer large CDR3 similarity clusters than expanded TCRs did.

This clonotype came up many times. Antigen specificity is unknown. This TCR came from a woman younger than 45 with alopecia areata. Some clones in this sample may be carry-over from other donors' samples. The sequencing here drew on whole blood, taken in connection with sensitization to the hapten diphenylcyclopropenone (DPC). V gene TRBV7-7 combines with J gene TRBJ2-1, with 11 bases identical to TRBD2. CDR3 nucleotides: TGTGCCAGCAGCAGGAGGACTAGCGGGCGGTCATCCTACAATGAGCAGTTCTTC. It codes for CASSRRTSGRSSYNEQFF.